This T cell receptor beta chain is from a study of T cell responses to AZD1222 COVID-19 vaccine (dated by TCRdb to about 2021). For context, the study as a whole: Because spike-specific TCR depth and breadth did not differ between the two schedules, AZD1222 recipients who got a second dose at roughly 4 weeks were pooled with those who got a second dose at roughly 12 weeks. Trial participants were enrolled by age into 18-55, 56-69 and 70-plus year subgroups, with approximately 150, 28 and 58 TCR-sequenced participants respectively. TCR sequencing covered 233 trial participants: 200 to 220 given two doses of AZD1222 and 26 given two doses of MenACWY control vaccine. What the work shows at the level of the full study, not this receptor alone: Reportedly, almost half of the unique spike-specific TCRs recognized epitopes lying outside the regions that are mutated in the B.1.351 and B.1.1.7 variants. Because no samples from the day 14 peak response were available, repertoires could be characterized only after the peak T cell response. The 56-69-year group was small, and its depth increase did not reach significance, likely because of low power. After two AZD1222 doses, both the breadth and the depth of spike-specific TCRs were significantly higher than at day 0 and than in MenACWY recipients. Conclusions about previously exposed vaccinees were limited because only six or seven AZD1222 recipients were SARS-CoV-2 seropositive at baseline. Participants were mostly white British and included more females than males, and it was suggested by the authors that clonal diversity may have been underestimated. CD4 TCRs associated with the vaccine covered the entire spike protein, and the dominant responses were in regions 160-218 and 743-854.

In light of the paper, this sample's time point label describes: baseline before first vaccination. Vaccinee samples came from UK trials COV001 and COV002, including a single-blind randomized controlled phase 2/3 trial of AZD1222 (ChAdOx1 nCoV-19) in healthy adults. For TCRbeta chain sequencing, PBMC samples from trial participants were taken at day 0 and at day 28 after the second dose. The CDR3 regions of human TCRbeta chains were analyzed by immunosequencing. As for the authors' bioinformatics: Repertoire TCRs were checked for matches against a reference library of SARS-CoV-2-specific TCRs that had been generated using the MIRA antigen-specificity platform. Breadth meant the fraction of unique TCRs that were SARS-CoV-2-associated, whereas depth meant the fraction of total T cells that were SARS-CoV-2-associated. Using the MIRA data, every spike-specific TCR was mapped to the spike region that the TCR reacted to and assigned to either a CD4 or a CD8 class. Log10-transformed breadth and depth values were compared by one-way ANOVA with Sidak's multiple comparisons tests. The table was pulled from immuneACCESS by TCRdb, which kept in-frame rearrangements only. Such tables lose some clones; where checked, under half of the loss comes from unresolved V genes, and the rest has no known cause. D and trimming come from the DNA, and the V and J calls and clone size come from that table. This sample gives 60,000 to 75,000 clones in total; about 90% of them show up just once. The ten largest make up approximately 4.9% of the sample.

This clone was recorded only once. Its antigen has not been determined. No base quality information exists; no much larger clone differs at one position. V was cut back by 3 bases and J by 5 bases, leaving a gap of 14 bases between them. As encoded in the germline V gene (reference sequence), CDR1 is LNHDA while CDR2 is SQIVND. Inclusive of the bounding cysteine and phenylalanine, the CDR3 is 14 residues long. Just CDR3 DNA is preserved here, 42 bases in frame from base 1. The sequence joins TRBV19 to TRBJ2-7; TRBD1 is a possible D gene, resting on 5 matching bases. Specimen: peripheral blood, collected on day 0 of AZD1222 vaccination. This TCR was sampled from an adult in good health. The CDR3 protein sequence reads: CASSMPSRAHEQYF. The DNA reads TGTGCCAGTAGTATGCCCTCCAGGGCCCACGAGCAGTACTTC.